The T cell receptor beta chain described here comes from a study of cytomegalovirus exposure and HLA in healthy donors. The V gene's germline CDR1 is SGHTA and CDR2 FQGTGA. The V and J ends lost 3 bases and 6 bases, in that order; junction bases with no gene match: 9. The CDR3 loop spans 16 amino acids. The study ran its PCR with 60 Vbeta and 13 Jbeta primers. Here immunoSEQ multiplex PCR was the method, and the copy in TCRdb shows in-frame clones only, minus some. There are approximately 180,000 clones in the sample; approximately 78% occur only once, and around 14% lies in the top ten. Findings and caveats of the study: Later, an analysis found that common viral pathogens appeared to be linked with several of the most significant clusters. CMV serostatus was the only immune exposure information that was available.

Remarks on this clone: Its antigen remains unidentified.

This clonotype was sampled from a woman in her forties or fifties in good health and CMV-seropositive. Sequenced material: PBMCs. The chain joins TRBV7-3 to TRBJ2-2; 8 bases are a match to TRBD1. CDR3 residues: CASSFGQGQAAGELFF. As DNA, the CDR3 is TGTGCCAGCAGCTTTGGACAGGGACAGGCAGCCGGGGAGCTGTTTTTT.